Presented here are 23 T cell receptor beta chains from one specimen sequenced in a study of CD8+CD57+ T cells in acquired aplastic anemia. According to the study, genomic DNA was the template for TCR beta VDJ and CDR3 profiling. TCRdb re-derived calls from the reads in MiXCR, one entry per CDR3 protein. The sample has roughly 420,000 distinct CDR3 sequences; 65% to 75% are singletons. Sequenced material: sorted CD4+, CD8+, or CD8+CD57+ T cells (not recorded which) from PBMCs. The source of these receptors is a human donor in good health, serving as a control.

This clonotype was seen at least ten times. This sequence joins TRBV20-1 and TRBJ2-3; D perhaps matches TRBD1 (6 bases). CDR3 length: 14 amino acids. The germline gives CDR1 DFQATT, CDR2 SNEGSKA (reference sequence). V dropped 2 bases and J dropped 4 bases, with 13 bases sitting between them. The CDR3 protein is CSARTGLAADTQYF. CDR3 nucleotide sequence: TGCAGTGCTAGAACAGGGTTAGCCGCAGATACGCAGTATTTT.

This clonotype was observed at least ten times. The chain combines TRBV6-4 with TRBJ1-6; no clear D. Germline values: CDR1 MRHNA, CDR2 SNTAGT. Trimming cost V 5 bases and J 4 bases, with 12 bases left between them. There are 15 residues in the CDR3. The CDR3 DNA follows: TGTGCCAGCAGTTCCTCGGGAAATTATAATTCACCCCTCCACTTT. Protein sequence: CASSSSGNYNSPLHF.

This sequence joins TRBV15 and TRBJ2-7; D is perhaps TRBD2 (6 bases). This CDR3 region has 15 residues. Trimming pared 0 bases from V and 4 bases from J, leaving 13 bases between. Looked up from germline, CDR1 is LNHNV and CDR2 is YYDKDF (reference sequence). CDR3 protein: CATSREGSGGYEQYF. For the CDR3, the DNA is TGTGCCACCAGCAGAGAAGGTAGCGGAGGTTACGAGCAGTACTTC.

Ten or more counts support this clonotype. The CDR3 protein is CASSWGLAGEETQYF. The CDR3 coding sequence is TGTGCCAGTAGTTGGGGCCTAGCGGGGGAAGAGACCCAGTACTTC. The chain employs TRBV19 and TRBJ2-5; 10 bases agree with TRBD2. The CDR3 consists of 15 residues. Looked up from germline, CDR1 is LNHDA and CDR2 is SQIVND (reference sequence). Trimming cost V 5 bases and J 3 bases; bases outside gene matches: 6. Variable domain in full (rest from reference TRBV19 and TRBJ2-5): DGGITQSPKYLFRKEGQNVTLSCEQNLNHDAMYWYRQDPGQGLRLIYYSQIVNDFQKGDIAEGYSVSREKKESFPLTVTSAQKNPTAFYLCASSWGLAGEETQYFGPGTRLLVL.

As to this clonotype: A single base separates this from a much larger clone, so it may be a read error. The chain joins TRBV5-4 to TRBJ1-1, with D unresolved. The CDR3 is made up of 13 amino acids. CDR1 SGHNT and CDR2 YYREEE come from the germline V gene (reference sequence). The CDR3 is CACSFHLNTEAFF. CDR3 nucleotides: TGTGCCTGCAGCTTTCATCTGAACACTGAAGCTTTCTTT.

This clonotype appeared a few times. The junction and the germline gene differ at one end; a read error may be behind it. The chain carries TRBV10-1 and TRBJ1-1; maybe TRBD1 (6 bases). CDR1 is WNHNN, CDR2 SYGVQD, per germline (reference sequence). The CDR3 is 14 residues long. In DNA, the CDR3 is TGTGCCAGTACTCGGGAGGGGGAGAGCACTGAAGCTTTCTTT. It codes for CASTREGESTEAFF.

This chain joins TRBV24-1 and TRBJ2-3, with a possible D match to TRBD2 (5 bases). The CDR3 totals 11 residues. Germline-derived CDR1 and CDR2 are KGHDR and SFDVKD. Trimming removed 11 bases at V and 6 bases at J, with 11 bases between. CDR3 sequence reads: CAIGWTDTQYF. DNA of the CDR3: TGTGCCATCGGGTGGACTGATACGCAGTATTTT.

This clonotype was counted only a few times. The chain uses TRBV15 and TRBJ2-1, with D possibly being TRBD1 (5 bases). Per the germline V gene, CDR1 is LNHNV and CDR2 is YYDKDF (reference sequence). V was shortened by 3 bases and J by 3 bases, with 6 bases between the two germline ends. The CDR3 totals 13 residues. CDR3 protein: CATSSRGYNEQFF. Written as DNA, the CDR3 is TGTGCCACCAGCAGTAGGGGCTACAATGAGCAGTTCTTC.

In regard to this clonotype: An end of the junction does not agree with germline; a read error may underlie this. CDR3 region: CASSPGTAQGTQYF. CDR3 nucleotide sequence: TGTGCCAGCAGCCCCGGGACAGCTCAAGGGACCCAGTACTTC. V gene TRBV2 combines with J gene TRBJ2-5; TRBD1 matches 7 bases. The CDR3 totals 14 residues. Germline values: CDR1 SNHLY, CDR2 FYNNEI.

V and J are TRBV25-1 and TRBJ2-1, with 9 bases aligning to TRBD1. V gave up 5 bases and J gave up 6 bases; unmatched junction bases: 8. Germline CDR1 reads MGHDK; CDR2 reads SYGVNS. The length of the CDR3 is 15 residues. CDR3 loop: CASSRLDRGGNEQFF. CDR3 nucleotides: TGTGCCAGCAGTCGACTTGACAGGGGGGGCAATGAGCAGTTCTTC. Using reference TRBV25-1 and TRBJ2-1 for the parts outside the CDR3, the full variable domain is EADIYQTPRYLVIGTGKKITLECSQTMGHDKMYWYQQDPGMELHLIHYSYGVNSTEKGDLSSESTVSRIRTEHFPLTLESARPSHTSQYLCASSRLDRGGNEQFFGPGTRLTVL.

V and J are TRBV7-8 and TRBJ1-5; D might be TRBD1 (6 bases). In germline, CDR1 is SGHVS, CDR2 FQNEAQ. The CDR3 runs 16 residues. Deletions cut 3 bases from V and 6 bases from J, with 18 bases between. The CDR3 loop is CASSLTGLATTQPQHF. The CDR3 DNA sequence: TGTGCCAGCAGCTTGACAGGATTGGCAACAACTCAGCCCCAGCATTTT.

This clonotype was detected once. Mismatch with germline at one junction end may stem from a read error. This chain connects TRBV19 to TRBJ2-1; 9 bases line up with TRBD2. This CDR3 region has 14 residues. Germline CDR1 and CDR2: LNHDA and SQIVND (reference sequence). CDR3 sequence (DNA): TGTGCCAGTGGTGTGGCGGGGGGGCCTTCTGAGCAGCTCTTC. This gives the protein CASGVAGGPSEQLF.

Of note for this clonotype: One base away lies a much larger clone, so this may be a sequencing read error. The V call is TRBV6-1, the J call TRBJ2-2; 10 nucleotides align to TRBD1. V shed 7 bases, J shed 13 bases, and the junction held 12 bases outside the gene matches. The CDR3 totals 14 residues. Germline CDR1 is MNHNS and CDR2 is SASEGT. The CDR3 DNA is TGTGCCAGCACCGGGACAGGGGTTGTTCGGGGGCTGTTTTTT. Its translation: CASTGTGVVRGLFF.

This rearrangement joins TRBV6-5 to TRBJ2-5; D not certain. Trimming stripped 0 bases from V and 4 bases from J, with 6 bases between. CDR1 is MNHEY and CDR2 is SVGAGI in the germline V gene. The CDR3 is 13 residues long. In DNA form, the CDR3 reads TGTGCCAGCAGTTACTCGGTAACAGAGACCCAGTACTTC. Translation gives CASSYSVTETQYF.

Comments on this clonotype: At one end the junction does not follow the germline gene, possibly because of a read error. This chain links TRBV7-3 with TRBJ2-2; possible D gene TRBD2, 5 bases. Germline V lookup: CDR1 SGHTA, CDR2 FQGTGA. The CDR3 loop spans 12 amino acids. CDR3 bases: TGTGCCAGCAGCCCAAATCACGGGGAGCCGTTTTTT. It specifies CASSPNHGEPFF.

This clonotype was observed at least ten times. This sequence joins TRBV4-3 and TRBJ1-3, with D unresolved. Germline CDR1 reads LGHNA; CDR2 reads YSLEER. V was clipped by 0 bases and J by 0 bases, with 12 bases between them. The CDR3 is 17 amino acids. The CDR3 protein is CASSQDRGFNSGNTIYF. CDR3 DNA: TGCGCCAGCAGCCAAGATCGTGGATTTAACTCTGGAAACACCATATATTTT.

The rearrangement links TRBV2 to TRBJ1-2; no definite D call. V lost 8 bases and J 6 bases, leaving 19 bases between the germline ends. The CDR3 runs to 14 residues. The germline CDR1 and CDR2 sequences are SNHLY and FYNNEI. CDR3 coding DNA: TGTGCCAGCGGAGGGATCACGGGCGGACATGGCTACACCTTC. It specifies CASGGITGGHGYTF.

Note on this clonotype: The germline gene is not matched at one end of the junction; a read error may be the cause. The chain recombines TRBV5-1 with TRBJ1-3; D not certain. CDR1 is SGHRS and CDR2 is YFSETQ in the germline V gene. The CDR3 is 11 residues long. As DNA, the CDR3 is TGCGCCAGCAGCCCGAGAGGGCCGTCCTCCTTT. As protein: CASSPRGPSSF.

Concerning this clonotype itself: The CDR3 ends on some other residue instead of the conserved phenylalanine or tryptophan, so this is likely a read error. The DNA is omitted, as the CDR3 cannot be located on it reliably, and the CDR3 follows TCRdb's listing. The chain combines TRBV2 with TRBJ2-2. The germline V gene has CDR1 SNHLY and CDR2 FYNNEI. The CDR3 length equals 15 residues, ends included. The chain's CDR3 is CASSASRSYGYTFGS.

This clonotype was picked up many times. CDR3 coding DNA: TGCGCCAGCAGCCGGTCCCAGAGCTCTGGAAACACCATATATTTT. This gives the protein CASSRSQSSGNTIYF. V gene TRBV5-1 combines with J gene TRBJ1-3; no firm D call. CDR1 is SGHRS, CDR2 YFSETQ, per germline. The length of the CDR3 is 15 residues. Trimming cost V 4 bases and J 0 bases, with 11 bases left between them.

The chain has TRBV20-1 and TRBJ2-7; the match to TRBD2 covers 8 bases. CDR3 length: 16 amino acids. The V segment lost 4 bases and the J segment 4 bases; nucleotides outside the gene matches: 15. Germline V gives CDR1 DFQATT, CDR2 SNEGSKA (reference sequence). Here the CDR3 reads CSATPMAGGAEYEQYF. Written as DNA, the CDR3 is TGCAGTGCTACTCCGATGGCCGGGGGGGCTGAGTACGAGCAGTACTTC.

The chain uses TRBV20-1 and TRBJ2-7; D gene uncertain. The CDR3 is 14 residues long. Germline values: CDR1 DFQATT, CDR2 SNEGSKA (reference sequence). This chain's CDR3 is CSPGESGRRDEQYF. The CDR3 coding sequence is TGCAGCCCTGGTGAGTCAGGTCGGAGAGACGAGCAGTACTTC.

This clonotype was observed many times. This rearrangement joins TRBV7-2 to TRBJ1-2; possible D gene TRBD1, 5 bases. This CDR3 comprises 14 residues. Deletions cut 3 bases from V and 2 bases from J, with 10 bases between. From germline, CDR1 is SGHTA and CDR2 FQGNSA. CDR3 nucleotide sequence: TGTGCCAGCAGCTTTTGGGGACGGAACTATGGCTACACCTTC. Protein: CASSFWGRNYGYTF.